A single TCR beta chain is shown here with its context. This clonotype was counted many times. Its cognate antigen has yet to be identified. No much larger clonotype is one base removed from it; base qualities were not supplied. All donors were healthy Caucasians. The twin cohort comprised three pairs of female monozygotic twins, all aged about 18 to 30 years. The RNA used for TCR libraries was isolated from peripheral blood mononuclear cells. This sample was included in a study of identical twins (dated by TCRdb to the mid-2010s). Turning to the overall study: To test whether fetal clonotypes persist, this study deep-sequenced TCR alpha and beta repertoires from monozygotic twins, from unrelated adults of various ages, and from cord blood. To rule out contamination, replicate twin experiments were performed at different times with different library preparation protocols.

On the study overall, not on this receptor specifically: Recombination models systematically underestimated out-of-frame TCR alpha sharing in monozygotic twins but agreed with sharing between unrelated individuals. Because the same donors could not be followed over many years, the conclusions depended on cross-sectional statistical analysis. Invariant T cells such as MAIT and iNKT could partly confound zero-insertion analyses, though diverse VJ usage argued against this for most clonotypes. The excess sharing between twins in beta out-of-frame sequences was weaker because fewer shared sequences reduced the signal-to-noise ratio. Compared with coincidental sharing between unrelated individuals, out-of-frame TCR alpha sequences shared between twins had an excess of sequences with low generation probability. Abundant cord blood beta clonotypes had fewer insertions, young adult naive repertoires showed a similar but weaker trend, and memory repertoires showed no such trend.

Library preparation used 5' RACE. For sequencing, an Illumina HiSeq 2000 was employed. Template switching added a universal primer binding site, and the final cDNA carried a unique molecular identifier that allowed TCR cDNA molecules to be counted accurately. First-strand cDNA for TCR alpha and beta chains was synthesized from specific primers in the conserved constant-segment region. To control for contamination, every cDNA library was double barcoded, receiving both a SMART-Mk sample barcode and Illumina barcodes. TruSeq adapter sequences, together with Illumina sample barcodes, were added in two successive PCR steps. The TCR alpha and beta cDNA libraries were sequenced on the Illumina HiSeq platform using custom primers. In the source study's methods: MiGEC processed the raw reads to extract unique molecular identifiers, while MiXCR was used to determine the CDR3 positions. Recombination models were inferred per individual with the repgenHMM and IGoR tools using an EM algorithm. Shared clonotypes were analyzed with the tcR package in R, and sharing was normalized by the product of cloneset sizes. Out-of-frame nonproductive sequences were analyzed to study raw recombination free of thymic and clonal selection effects. TCRdb took the public reads, trimmed them with fastp at Q25, ran MiXCR for clone calling and kept in-frame beta chains. Rows with a matching CDR3 protein are joined into one entry that keeps the most common DNA and genes. None of the V and J calls come from the authors' own analysis; TCRdb made them. The sample records approximately 680,000 distinct CDR3 sequences, just over 7% of which are singletons. In total, the top ten clones hold roughly 1.5% of the sample.

V ends up 3 bases short and J 0 bases short, with an unmatched junction base count of 7. The CDR3 measures 17 amino acids from cysteine to phenylalanine. Of the read, only the CDR3 DNA is kept; its 51 bases are in frame from base 1. The sample also formed part of further work on yellow fever vaccine responses in identical twins. As that second study puts it: According to the authors, in identical twins the way T cells responded to vaccination appeared partly convergent and partly personalized. In identical twins, the study followed T cell clones that responded to the vaccine with precision.

In this chain, TRBV12-3 or TRBV12-4 is recombined with TRBJ2-1, with 8 middle bases fitting TRBD1. The source material was PBMCs. This receptor was obtained from a woman aged 18-35 years in good health. The nucleotide sequence reads TGTGCCAGCAGTTTCCCGACAGGGGTAAGCTCCTACAATGAGCAGTTCTTC. This gives the protein CASSFPTGVSSYNEQFF.